This is a list of T cell receptor beta chains from one sample in a study of T cell changes during pregnancy in multiple sclerosis. The assay was immunoSEQ multiplex PCR, and TCRdb's table has in-frame clones only and misses some. Here the sample spans tens of thousands of clones, around 92% being singletons. The sample consisted of CD4+ T cells from peripheral blood mononuclear cells, taken after pregnancy. These receptors were taken from a female donor with multiple sclerosis, enrolled in a pregnancy study. The CDR3 runs from the conserved cysteine through the conserved F or W. Each record gives: V gene, J gene, CDR3 length, D gene, clone size, CDR3 protein, CDR3 DNA. A D gene is named only where the DNA matches it firmly. Clone size appears in some rows only: once, few, many, or a class for an expanded clone.

TRBV7-3	TRBJ1-1	15	-	-	CASSLLARVNTEAFF	TGTGCCAGCAGCCTCCTGGCGAGGGTGAACACTGAAGCTTTCTTT
TRBV7-7	TRBJ1-4	13	-	-	CASSPTGNEKLFF	TGTGCTAGCAGCCCCACAGGGAATGAAAAACTGTTTTTT
TRBV7-2	TRBJ2-3	19	-	-	CASSLVGGFGSGLVDTQYF	TGTGCCAGCAGCTTAGTAGGGGGGTTTGGTAGCGGGCTTGTGGATACGCAGTATTTT
TRBV6-5	TRBJ1-2	15	TRBD1	-	CASRPDRGPGYGYTF	TGTGCCAGCAGACCAGACAGGGGGCCCGGCTATGGCTACACCTTC
TRBV5-5	TRBJ2-1	15	-	-	CASSLETVSYNEQFF	TGTGCCAGCAGCTTGGAGACTGTCTCCTACAATGAGCAGTTCTTC
TRBV14	TRBJ2-5	15	TRBD2	-	CASSRLAGSLETQYF	TGTGCCAGCAGCCGCCTAGCGGGATCGTTGGAGACCCAGTACTTC
TRBV5-1	TRBJ1-2	14	-	-	CASSLYRTDYGYTF	TGCGCCAGCAGCTTGTATAGGACAGACTATGGCTACACCTTC
TRBV30	TRBJ1-6	15	-	-	CACSQGSSYNSPLHF	TGTGCCTGCTCGCAGGGGAGCTCCTATAATTCACCCCTCCACTTT
TRBV15	TRBJ1-2	15	TRBD1	-	CATSHDRATFYGYTF	TGTGCCACCAGCCATGACAGGGCGACCTTCTATGGCTACACCTTC
TRBV4-2	TRBJ1-1	15	-	once	CASSPSGVLNTEAFF	TGTGCCAGCAGCCCATCGGGAGTCCTGAACACTGAAGCTTTCTTT
TRBV19	TRBJ2-2	15	-	-	CASSIAVANTGELFF	TGTGCCAGTAGTATAGCGGTCGCGAACACCGGGGAGCTGTTTTTT
TRBV6-1	TRBJ2-5	14	TRBD1	-	CASKLPTGVETQYF	TGTGCCAGCAAGTTACCGACAGGGGTTGAGACCCAGTACTTC
TRBV5-1	TRBJ2-4	16	TRBD2	-	CASSRRGGDTKNIQYF	TGCGCCAGCAGCCGCCGGGGGGGAGATACCAAAAACATTCAGTACTTC
TRBV19	TRBJ1-1	17	-	once	CASSQGFAAIMNTEAFF	TGTGCCAGTAGTCAGGGATTCGCCGCAATCATGAACACTGAAGCTTTCTTT
TRBV5-1	TRBJ1-1	13	TRBD1	few	CASSSTGVPEAFF	TGCGCCAGCAGCTCAACAGGGGTCCCTGAAGCTTTCTTT
TRBV28	TRBJ2-6	17	TRBD1	-	CASSLGTGLSGANVLTF	TGTGCCAGCAGTTTGGGGACAGGCCTCTCTGGGGCCAACGTCCTGACTTTC
TRBV6-1	TRBJ1-1	15	TRBD1	-	CASSRGDRVGTEAFF	TGTGCCAGCAGTCGTGGGGACAGGGTCGGCACTGAAGCTTTCTTT
TRBV5-6	TRBJ2-7	12	-	-	CASSLRDYEQYF	TGTGCCAGCAGCTTGCGGGACTACGAGCAGTACTTC
TRBV29-1	TRBJ1-2	13	-	-	CSVEGWRGNGYTF	TGCAGCGTTGAAGGTTGGCGGGGAAATGGCTACACCTTC
TRBV6-6	TRBJ2-5	13	-	-	CASREEPRETQYF	TGTGCCAGCAGAGAGGAACCCCGAGAGACCCAGTACTTC
TRBV19	TRBJ2-1	18	TRBD2	once	CASSKPRTSGNRYNEQFF	TGTGCCAGTAGTAAGCCGCGGACTAGCGGGAATAGGTACAATGAGCAGTTCTTC
TRBV7-2	TRBJ2-3	14	TRBD1	once	CASSWGQGVDTQYF	TGTGCCAGCAGCTGGGGACAGGGGGTGGATACGCAGTATTTT
TRBV5-1	TRBJ1-1	13	-	-	CASSFIGGTEAFF	TGCGCCAGCAGCTTCATAGGGGGCACTGAAGCTTTCTTT
TRBV7-3	TRBJ2-2	15	TRBD1	-	CASSPGQGAAGELFF	TGTGCCAGCAGTCCGGGACAGGGGGCAGCCGGGGAGCTGTTTTTT
TRBV5-1	TRBJ2-7	14	TRBD1	-	CASSSRGISYEQYF	TGCGCCAGCAGCTCCAGGGGGATTTCCTACGAGCAGTACTTC
TRBV6-1	TRBJ2-2	15	TRBD1	-	CASSEQTGGTGELFF	TGTGCCAGCAGTGAACAAACAGGGGGCACCGGGGAGCTGTTTTTT
TRBV7-9	TRBJ2-7	15	-	-	CASSFYLGNSYEQYF	TGTGCCAGCAGCTTTTATCTAGGAAACTCCTACGAGCAGTACTTC
TRBV7-2	TRBJ2-7	17	TRBD2	-	CASSLAGLAGGRYEQYF	TGTGCCAGCAGCTTAGCCGGACTAGCGGGAGGCCGCTACGAGCAGTACTTC
TRBV4-1	TRBJ2-7	13	TRBD1	once	CASTNRGLYEQYF	TGCGCCAGTACGAACAGGGGGTTGTACGAGCAGTACTTC
TRBV19	TRBJ1-1	14	-	once	CASSISGGNTEAFF	TGTGCCAGTAGTATTTCGGGGGGGAACACTGAAGCTTTCTTT
TRBV19	TRBJ1-1	16	TRBD1	-	CASTHSTGGRLGEAFF	TGTGCCAGTACCCACTCGACAGGGGGCCGTCTAGGTGAAGCTTTCTTT
TRBV5-4	TRBJ2-7	13	-	-	CASSAGLSYEQYF	TGTGCCAGCAGCGCGGGACTGAGCTACGAGCAGTACTTC
TRBV4-3	TRBJ2-7	17	TRBD2	-	CASSQEITSGRFSEQYF	TGCGCCAGCAGCCAAGAAATAACTAGCGGGAGGTTTTCCGAGCAGTACTTC
TRBV7-3	TRBJ1-6	13	-	once	CASSLQDRAPLHF	TGTGCCAGCAGCCTACAGGATAGGGCACCCCTCCACTTT
TRBV7-2	TRBJ2-7	12	-	-	CASSPKSSEQYF	TGTGCCAGCAGCCCGAAATCGAGCGAGCAGTACTTC
TRBV18	TRBJ2-2	16	TRBD2	-	CASSSRLAENTGELFF	TGTGCCAGCTCATCAAGACTAGCGGAGAACACCGGGGAGCTGTTTTTT
TRBV7-9	TRBJ1-1	14	-	-	CASSWESGNTEAFF	TGTGCCAGCAGTTGGGAGTCCGGGAACACTGAAGCTTTCTTT
TRBV12-1	TRBJ1-5	17	-	-	CASSFVGGQGIYQPQHF	TGTGCCAGCAGCTTTGTAGGGGGACAGGGGATTTATCAGCCCCAGCATTTT
TRBV4-3	TRBJ2-2	16	TRBD2	-	CASSQVAGTNTGELFF	TGCGCCAGCAGCCAGGTAGCGGGGACGAACACCGGGGAGCTGTTTTTT
TRBV4-1	TRBJ2-1	17	TRBD2	once	CASSQVLAGNLNNEQFF	TGCGCCAGCAGCCAAGTACTAGCGGGGAACCTGAACAATGAGCAGTTCTTC
TRBV19	TRBJ1-2	16	-	-	CASSSRRENSNYGYTF	TGTGCCAGTAGCTCCAGGAGGGAGAACTCTAACTATGGCTACACCTTC
TRBV11-1	TRBJ2-3	16	TRBD2	-	CASSQGAGSNTDTQYF	TGTGCCAGCAGCCAAGGAGCGGGATCAAACACAGATACGCAGTATTTT
TRBV7-9	TRBJ1-3	16	TRBD1	-	CASRTGQPLSGNTIYF	TGTGCCAGCAGGACGGGACAGCCCCTCTCTGGAAACACCATATATTTT
TRBV7-2	TRBJ2-7	15	TRBD2	once	CASSLGRTSGIEQYF	TGTGCCAGCAGCTTAGGAAGGACTAGCGGGATTGAGCAGTACTTC
TRBV13	TRBJ2-7	15	-	-	CASSSTGINPFEQYF	TGTGCCAGCAGCTCGACCGGGATAAATCCCTTCGAGCAGTACTTC
TRBV5-6	TRBJ2-7	14	-	-	CASSFGDSNYEQYF	TGTGCCAGCAGCTTCGGGGACTCCAACTACGAGCAGTACTTC
TRBV19	TRBJ1-4	14	-	-	CASSKGGGSEKLFF	TGTGCCAGTAGTAAAGGTGGGGGCAGTGAAAAACTGTTTTTT
TRBV7-2	TRBJ2-7	14	-	-	CASSLAGPPYEQYF	TGTGCCAGCAGCTTAGCGGGCCCACCCTACGAGCAGTACTTC